Listed below are T cell receptor beta chains from one sample, sequenced in a study of CD8+ T cells in alopecia areata. Sequencing used immunoSEQ multiplex PCR; TCRdb keeps in-frame clones, though not all of them. The data contain some 51,000 clones, 95% to 97% of them seen just once; the ten biggest clones take up 25% to 30%. Sequences were derived from CD8+ T cells sorted from blood, sampled at week 0. The source is a human donor with alopecia areata. Both conserved end residues are part of each CDR3.

TRBJ1-1	TRBV5-1	CASRITGKGVNTEAFF
TRBJ2-5	TRBV30	CAWSGPQQYF
TRBJ2-5	TRBV4-1	CASSQGDGEETQYF
TRBJ1-2	TRBV29-1	CSVGEAGDAYGYTF
TRBJ1-1	TRBV4-1	CASSQGSLMTEAFF
TRBJ2-1	TRBV4-3	CASSQGRGGNEQFF
TRBJ2-2	TRBV9	CASSVGQANTGELFF
TRBJ2-3	TRBV5-1	CASSLAPLAGGTDTQYF
TRBJ2-3	TRBV13	CASSLTGTGADTQYF
TRBJ2-5	TRBV7-8	CASSLGVAETQYF